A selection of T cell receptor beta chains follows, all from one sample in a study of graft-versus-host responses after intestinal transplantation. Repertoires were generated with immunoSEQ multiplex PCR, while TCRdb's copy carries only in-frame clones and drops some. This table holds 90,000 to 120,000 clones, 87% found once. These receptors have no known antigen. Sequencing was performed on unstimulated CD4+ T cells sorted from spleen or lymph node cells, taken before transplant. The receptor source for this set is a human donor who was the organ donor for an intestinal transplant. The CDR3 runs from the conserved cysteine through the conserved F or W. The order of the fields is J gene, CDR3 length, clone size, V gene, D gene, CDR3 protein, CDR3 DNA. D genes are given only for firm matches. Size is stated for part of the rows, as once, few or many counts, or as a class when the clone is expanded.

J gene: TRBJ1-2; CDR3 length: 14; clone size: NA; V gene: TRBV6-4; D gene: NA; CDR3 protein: CASSTGPVRYGYTF; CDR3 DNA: TGTGCCAGCAGTACCGGGCCGGTAAGGTATGGCTACACCTTC
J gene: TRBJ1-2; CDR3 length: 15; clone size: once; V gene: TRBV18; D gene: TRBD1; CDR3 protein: CASSPDGTGIYGYTF; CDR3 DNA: TGTGCCAGCTCACCAGACGGGACAGGGATCTATGGCTACACCTTC
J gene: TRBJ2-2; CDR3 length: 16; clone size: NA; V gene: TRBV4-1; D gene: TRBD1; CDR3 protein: CASSQGQGAQPGELFF; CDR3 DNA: TGCGCCAGCAGCCAAGGACAGGGGGCACAGCCCGGGGAGCTGTTTTTT
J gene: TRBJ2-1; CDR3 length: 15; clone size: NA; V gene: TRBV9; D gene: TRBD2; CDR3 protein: CASRAGTSSYNEQFF; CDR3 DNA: TGTGCCAGCAGAGCCGGGACTAGCTCTTACAATGAGCAGTTCTTC
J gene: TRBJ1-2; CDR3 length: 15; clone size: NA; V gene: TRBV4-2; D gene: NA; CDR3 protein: CASSQDRGAPYGYTF; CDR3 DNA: TGTGCCAGCAGCCAAGATCGAGGGGCCCCCTATGGCTACACCTTC
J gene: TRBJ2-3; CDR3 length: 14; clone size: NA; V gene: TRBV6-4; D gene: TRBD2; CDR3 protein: CASKTSASTDTQYF; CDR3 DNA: TGTGCCAGCAAGACTAGCGCCAGCACAGATACGCAGTATTTT
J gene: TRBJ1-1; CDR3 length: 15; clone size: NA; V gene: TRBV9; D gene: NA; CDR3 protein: CASSVGGPLNTEAFF; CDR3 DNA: TGTGCCAGCAGCGTAGGAGGACCACTGAACACTGAAGCTTTCTTT
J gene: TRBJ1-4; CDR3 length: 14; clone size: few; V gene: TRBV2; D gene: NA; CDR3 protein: CASSNPVTNEKLFF; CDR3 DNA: TGTGCCAGCAGTAATCCCGTCACTAATGAAAAACTGTTTTTT
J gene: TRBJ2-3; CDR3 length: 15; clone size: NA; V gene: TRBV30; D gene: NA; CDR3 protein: CAWSRLGWNTDTQYF; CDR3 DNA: TGTGCCTGGAGTCGATTGGGTTGGAATACAGATACGCAGTATTTT
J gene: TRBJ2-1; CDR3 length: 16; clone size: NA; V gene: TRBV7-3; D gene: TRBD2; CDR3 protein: CASSLWGTSGTYEQFF; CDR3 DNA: TGTGCCAGCAGCTTATGGGGGACTAGCGGGACGTATGAGCAGTTCTTC
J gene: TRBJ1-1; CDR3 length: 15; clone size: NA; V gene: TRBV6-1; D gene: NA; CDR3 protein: CASSELLGVRTEAFF; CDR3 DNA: TGTGCCAGCAGTGAATTGTTAGGGGTTCGCACTGAAGCTTTCTTT
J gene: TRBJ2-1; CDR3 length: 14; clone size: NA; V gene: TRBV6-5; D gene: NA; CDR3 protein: CASSYSIWGNEQFF; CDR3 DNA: TGTGCCAGCAGTTACTCGATATGGGGCAATGAGCAGTTCTTC
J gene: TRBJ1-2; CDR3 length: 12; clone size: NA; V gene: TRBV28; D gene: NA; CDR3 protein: CASSLQTGGYTF; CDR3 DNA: TGTGCCAGCAGTTTGCAGACGGGTGGCTACACCTTC
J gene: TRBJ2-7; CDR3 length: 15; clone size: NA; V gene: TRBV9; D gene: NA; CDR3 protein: CASSVGSSGAYEQYF; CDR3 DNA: TGTGCCAGCAGCGTAGGATCCTCCGGGGCATACGAGCAGTACTTC
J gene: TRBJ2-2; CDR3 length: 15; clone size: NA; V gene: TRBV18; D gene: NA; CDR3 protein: CASSPLADGTGELFF; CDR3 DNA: TGTGCCAGCTCACCACTGGCGGATGGGACCGGGGAGCTGTTTTTT
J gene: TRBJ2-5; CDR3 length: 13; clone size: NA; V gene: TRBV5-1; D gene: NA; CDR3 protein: CASSRDIQETQYF; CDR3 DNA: TGCGCCAGCAGCCGGGACATACAAGAGACCCAGTACTTC
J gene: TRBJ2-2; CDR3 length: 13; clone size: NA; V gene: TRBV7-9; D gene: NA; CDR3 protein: CASSLISTGELFF; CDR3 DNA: TGTGCCAGCAGCTTAATTTCCACCGGGGAGCTGTTTTTT
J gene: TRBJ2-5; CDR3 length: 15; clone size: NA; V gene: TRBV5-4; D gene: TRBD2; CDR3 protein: CASSSPLAGQETQYF; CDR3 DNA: TGTGCCAGCAGTTCCCCCCTAGCGGGACAAGAGACCCAGTACTTC
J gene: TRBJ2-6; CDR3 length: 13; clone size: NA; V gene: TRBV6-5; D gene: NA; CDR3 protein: CASRRPGANVLTF; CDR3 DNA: TGTGCCAGCAGACGTCCTGGGGCCAACGTCCTGACTTTC
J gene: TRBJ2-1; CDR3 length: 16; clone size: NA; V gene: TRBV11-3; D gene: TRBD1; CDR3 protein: CASSLDGQGTYNEQFF; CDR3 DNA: TGTGCCAGCAGCCTCGATGGACAGGGAACCTACAATGAGCAGTTCTTC
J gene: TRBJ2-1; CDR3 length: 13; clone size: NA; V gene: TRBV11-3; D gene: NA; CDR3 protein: CASSLRSYNEQFF; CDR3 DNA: TGTGCCAGCAGCTTGAGATCCTACAATGAGCAGTTCTTC
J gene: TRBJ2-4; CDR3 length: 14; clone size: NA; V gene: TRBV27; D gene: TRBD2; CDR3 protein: CASSLRLGRDIQYF; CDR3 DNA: TGTGCCAGCAGTTTAAGGTTAGGGAGGGACATTCAGTACTTC
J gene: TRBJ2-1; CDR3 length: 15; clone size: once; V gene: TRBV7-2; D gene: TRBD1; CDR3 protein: CASSVRTGNYNEQFF; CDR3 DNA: TGTGCCAGCAGCGTGCGGACAGGGAACTACAATGAGCAGTTCTTC
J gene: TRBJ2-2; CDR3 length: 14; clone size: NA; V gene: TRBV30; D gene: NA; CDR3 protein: CARTAPLGTGELFF; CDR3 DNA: TGTGCCCGGACGGCCCCCCTGGGGACCGGGGAGCTGTTTTTT
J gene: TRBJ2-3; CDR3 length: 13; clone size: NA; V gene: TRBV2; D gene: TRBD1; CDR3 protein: CASLGTVGDTQYF; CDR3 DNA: TGTGCCAGCTTGGGGACAGTGGGAGATACGCAGTATTTT
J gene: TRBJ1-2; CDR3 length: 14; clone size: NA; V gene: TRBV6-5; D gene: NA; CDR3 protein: CASTYSTAPYGYTF; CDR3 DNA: TGTGCCAGCACCTACTCGACAGCCCCGTATGGCTACACCTTC
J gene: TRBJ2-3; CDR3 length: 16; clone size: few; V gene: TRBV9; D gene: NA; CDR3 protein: CASSVEGERSTDTQYF; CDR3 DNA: TGTGCCAGCAGCGTAGAAGGGGAGCGGAGCACAGATACGCAGTATTTT
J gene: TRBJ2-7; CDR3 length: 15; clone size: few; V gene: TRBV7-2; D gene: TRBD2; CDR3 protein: CASSLERGRSYEQYF; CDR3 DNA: TGTGCCAGCAGCTTAGAGCGGGGTCGCTCATACGAGCAGTACTTC
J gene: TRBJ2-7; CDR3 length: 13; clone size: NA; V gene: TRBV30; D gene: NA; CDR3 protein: CAWRSAPSYEQYF; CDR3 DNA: TGTGCCTGGAGGTCAGCTCCCTCCTACGAGCAGTACTTC
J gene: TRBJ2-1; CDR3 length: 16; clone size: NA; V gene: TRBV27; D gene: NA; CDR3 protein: CASRPQPTQRADEQFF; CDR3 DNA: TGTGCCAGCAGGCCCCAACCCACGCAAAGGGCGGATGAGCAGTTCTTC
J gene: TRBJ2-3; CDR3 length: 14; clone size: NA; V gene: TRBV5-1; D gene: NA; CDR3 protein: CASSAPDSTDTQYF; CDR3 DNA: TGCGCCAGCAGCGCCCCTGACAGCACAGATACGCAGTATTTT
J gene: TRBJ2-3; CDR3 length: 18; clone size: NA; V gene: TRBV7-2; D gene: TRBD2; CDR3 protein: CASSRGPSGGAGSDTQYF; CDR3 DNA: TGTGCCAGCAGCCGAGGACCTAGCGGGGGGGCCGGGTCAGATACGCAGTATTTT
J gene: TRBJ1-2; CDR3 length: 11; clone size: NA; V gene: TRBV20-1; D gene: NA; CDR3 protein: CSASPTGGYTF; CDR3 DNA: TGCAGTGCTAGCCCCACAGGTGGCTACACCTTC
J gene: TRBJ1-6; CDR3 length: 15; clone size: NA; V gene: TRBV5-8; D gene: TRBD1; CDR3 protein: CASSFRQGANSPLHF; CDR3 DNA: TGTGCCAGCAGCTTCCGACAGGGGGCAAATTCACCCCTCCACTTT
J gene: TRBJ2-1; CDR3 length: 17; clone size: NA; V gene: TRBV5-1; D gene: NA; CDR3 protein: CASSYYPGTVPYNEQFF; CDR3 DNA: TGCGCCAGCAGCTACTACCCCGGGACGGTTCCCTACAATGAGCAGTTCTTC
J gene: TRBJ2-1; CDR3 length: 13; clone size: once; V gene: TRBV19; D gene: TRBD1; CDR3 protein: CASATGQHNEQFF; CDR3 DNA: TGTGCCAGTGCGACGGGACAGCACAATGAGCAGTTCTTC
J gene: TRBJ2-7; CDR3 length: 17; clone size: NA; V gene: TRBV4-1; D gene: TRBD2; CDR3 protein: CASSQGTSGGAVNEQYF; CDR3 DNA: TGCGCCAGCAGCCAAGGGACTAGCGGGGGGGCTGTGAACGAGCAGTACTTC
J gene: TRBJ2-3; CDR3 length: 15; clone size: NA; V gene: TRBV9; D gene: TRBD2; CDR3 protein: CASSSGTSETDTQYF; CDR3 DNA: TGTGCCAGCAGCTCCGGGACTAGCGAAACAGATACGCAGTATTTT
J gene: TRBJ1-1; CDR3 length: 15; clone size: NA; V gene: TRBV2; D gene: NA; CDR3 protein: CASRKGDTRNTEAFF; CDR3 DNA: TGTGCCAGCCGGAAAGGGGACACGCGGAACACTGAAGCTTTCTTT
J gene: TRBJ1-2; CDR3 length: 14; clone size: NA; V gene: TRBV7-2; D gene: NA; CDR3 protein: CASSFSQGSRGYTF; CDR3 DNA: TGTGCCAGCAGCTTCAGCCAGGGGTCGCGGGGCTACACCTTC
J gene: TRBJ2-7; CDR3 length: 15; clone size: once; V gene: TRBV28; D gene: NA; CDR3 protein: CASSLGGLYSYEQYF; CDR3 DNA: TGTGCCAGCAGTTTAGGCGGACTATACTCCTACGAGCAGTACTTC
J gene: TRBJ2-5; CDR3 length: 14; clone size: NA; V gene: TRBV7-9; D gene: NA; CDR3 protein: CASSPRGHQETQYF; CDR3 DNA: TGTGCCAGCAGCCCCAGGGGCCACCAAGAGACCCAGTACTTC
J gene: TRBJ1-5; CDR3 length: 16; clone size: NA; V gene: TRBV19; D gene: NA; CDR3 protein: CASSALKSYSNQPQHF; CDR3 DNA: TGTGCCAGTAGTGCTTTGAAGTCATATAGCAATCAGCCCCAGCATTTT
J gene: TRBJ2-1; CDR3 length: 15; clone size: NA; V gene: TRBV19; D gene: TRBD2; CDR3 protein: CASTPGGGYLVEQFF; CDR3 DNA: TGTGCCAGTACCCCCGGGGGAGGGTATCTTGTTGAGCAGTTCTTC
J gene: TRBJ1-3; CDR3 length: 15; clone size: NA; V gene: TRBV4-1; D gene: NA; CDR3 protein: CASSQGITAENTIYF; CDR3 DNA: TGCGCCAGCAGCCAAGGTATCACCGCGGAAAACACCATATATTTT
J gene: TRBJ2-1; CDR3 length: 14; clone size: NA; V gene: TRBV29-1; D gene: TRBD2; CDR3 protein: CSVWGTSGIGEQFF; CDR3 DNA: TGCAGCGTTTGGGGGACTAGCGGGATCGGTGAGCAGTTCTTC
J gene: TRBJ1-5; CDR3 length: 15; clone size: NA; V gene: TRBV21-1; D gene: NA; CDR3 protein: CASSHPARGVQPQHF; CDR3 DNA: TGTGCCAGCAGCCACCCCGCCAGGGGGGTTCAGCCCCAGCATTTT
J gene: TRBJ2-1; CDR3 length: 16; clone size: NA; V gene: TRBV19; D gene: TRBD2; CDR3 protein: CASSRTSGSSYNEQFF; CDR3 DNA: TGTGCCAGTAGTCGCACTAGCGGGAGCTCCTACAATGAGCAGTTCTTC